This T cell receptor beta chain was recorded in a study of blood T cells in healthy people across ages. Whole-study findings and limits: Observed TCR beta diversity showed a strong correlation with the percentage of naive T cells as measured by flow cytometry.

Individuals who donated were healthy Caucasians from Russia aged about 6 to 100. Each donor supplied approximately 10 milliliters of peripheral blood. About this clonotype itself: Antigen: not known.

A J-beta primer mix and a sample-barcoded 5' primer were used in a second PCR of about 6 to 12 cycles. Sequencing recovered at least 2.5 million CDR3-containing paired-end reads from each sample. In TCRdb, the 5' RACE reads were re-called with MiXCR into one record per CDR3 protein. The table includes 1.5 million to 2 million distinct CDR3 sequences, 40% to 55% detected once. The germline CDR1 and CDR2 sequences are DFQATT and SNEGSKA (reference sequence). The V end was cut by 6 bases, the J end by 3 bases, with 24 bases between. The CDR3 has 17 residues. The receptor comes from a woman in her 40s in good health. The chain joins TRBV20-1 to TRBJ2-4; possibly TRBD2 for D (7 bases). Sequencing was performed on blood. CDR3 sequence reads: CSAAGTRGGSGKNIQYF. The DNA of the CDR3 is TGCAGTGCCGCCGGGACAAGGGGGGGGTCGGGCAAAAACATTCAGTACTTC.